The sequence of this TCR beta chain was determined in a study of shared clonotypes between healthy human individuals. This table comes from immunoSEQ multiplex PCR, and its TCRdb copy is limited to in-frame clones, with some not included. The data show 2,500,000 or so clones, with 85% to 95% seen just once and around 0.35% held by the top ten. Study results and caveats: Clonotype sharing among the donors was expected to vary with sequencing depth. Few donors limited the genetic and exposure-history diversity represented. A few donors shared about 4.8% of their naive CD4 clonotypes. When compared with the clonotypes that were shared by all four sorted-subset donors, the non-shared clonotypes turned out to have lower generation probabilities.

V lost 3 bases and J 0 bases, leaving 12 bases between the germline ends. The CDR3 consists of 16 residues. Germline-derived CDR1 and CDR2 are SGHAT and FQNNGV. A remark on this clone: What it binds is unknown.

Source material: naive CD4+ T cells from PBMCs. The sample's subset: CD45RA+ positively selected. This rearrangement joins TRBV11-2 to TRBJ2-4; D unclear. The TCR originated in a man younger than 30 in good health. Some clones in this sample may be carry-over from other donors' samples. This chain's CDR3 is CASSLASTLAKNIQYF. In nucleotides, the CDR3 is TGTGCCAGCAGCTTGGCCTCTACGCTAGCCAAAAACATTCAGTACTTC.